This T cell receptor beta chain emerged from a study of T-cell reconstitution after alpha-beta-depleted transplantation in children. Broader study findings: Expanded clones from the graft, numbering several hundred, reportedly supplied alpha-beta T cells about two months after transplant. T cells produced anew were the main source of T-cell counts and diversity one year after transplant. In some patients, recipient T cells and intrathymic progenitors surviving conditioning explained high day-60 diversity.

The germline V gene encodes CDR1 MNHEY and CDR2 SVGAGI. The CDR3 extends over 15 amino acids. V gave up 0 bases and J gave up 4 bases, with 13 bases separating them. Preparation of the TCRbeta library used unique molecular identifiers. Via MiXCR, TCRdb re-called the PCR reads, giving one row per CDR3 protein. This repertoire shows around 200,000 distinct CDR3 sequences, 11% found once; its top ten account for 28%. This clonotype was seen at least ten times. As yet, its antigen is unknown. The receptor's source is a child younger than two with acute myeloid leukemia, due to receive a stem cell transplant. This specimen consisted of PBMCs, obtained before TCRalphabeta/CD19-depleted stem cell transplant. The V call is TRBV6-5, the J call TRBJ2-7, with D possibly TRBD2 on 6 matching bases. The CDR3 region has the DNA TGTGCCAGCAGTTACTCGGGCCTAGCGTTTTACGAGCAGTACTTC. This codes for CASSYSGLAFYEQYF.